Shown below are 18 T cell receptor beta chains from a single sample sequenced in a study of blood T cell repertoires in COVID-19. Sequencing was performed with immunoSEQ multiplex PCR; in TCRdb, only in-frame clones are kept and a portion is missing. The repertoire consists of around 230,000 clones, with roughly 80% occurring once and the leading ten covering approximately 8.7%. Sequencing was performed on peripheral blood. The receptors here all came from a woman aged 80 or over with acute or convalescent COVID-19.

The chain recombines TRBV11-2 with TRBJ2-2, with 8 bases lining up with TRBD1. In germline, CDR1 is SGHAT, CDR2 FQNNGV. The CDR3 runs to 15 residues. V lost 3 bases and J lost 5; bases outside the gene matches: 5. In nucleotides, the CDR3 is TGTGCCAGCAGCTTCGGACAGGGACCTACCGGGGAGCTGTTTTTT. Protein product: CASSFGQGPTGELFF.

The V and J genes are TRBV13 and TRBJ2-2; D uncertain. The CDR3 is made up of 12 amino acids. Trimming took 6 bases from V and 5 from J, leaving 7 bases between them. Germline V gives CDR1 PRHDT, CDR2 FYEKMQ (reference sequence). The CDR3 reads CASSPLTGELFF. CDR3 DNA: TGTGCCAGCAGTCCTTTAACCGGGGAGCTGTTTTTT.

CDR3 sequence reads: CASSSPGLIYNEQFF. For the CDR3, the DNA is TGTGCCAGCAGCTCACCGGGACTCATCTACAATGAGCAGTTCTTC. The chain recombines TRBV5-6 with TRBJ2-1; possibly TRBD2 for D (6 bases). This CDR3 is built from 15 residues. The ends were cut back, 3 bases at V and 3 bases at J, with 13 bases in the middle. CDR1 and CDR2 (germline): SGHDT, YYEEEE.

V gene TRBV3-1 (or the pseudogene TRBV3-2) combines with J gene TRBJ2-1, with 14 bases fitting TRBD2. This CDR3 contains 20 residues. Germline V gene sequence: CDR1 LGHDT, CDR2 YNNKEL (reference sequence). Unmatched junction bases numbered 15, after V lost 6 bases and J lost 2 bases. The CDR3 reads CASSQPTGLAGVGPYNEQFF. In DNA form, the CDR3 reads TGTGCCAGCAGTCAACCCACGGGACTAGCGGGAGTTGGCCCCTACAATGAGCAGTTCTTC.

Comments on this clone: A junction boundary mismatches the germline segment, possibly from a read error. J is TRBJ2-7 and V is TRBV2; the D gene is possibly TRBD2 (7 bases). The CDR3 loop spans 14 amino acids. Germline CDR1 and CDR2: SNHLY and FYNNEI. CDR3 loop: CASREGRGPYEQYF. DNA of the CDR3: TGTGCCAGCAGAGAAGGGCGGGGGCCTTACGAGCAGTACTTC. The full variable domain, completed using reference TRBV2 and TRBJ2-7, is EPEVTQTPSHQVTQMGQEVILRCVPISNHLYFYWYRQILGQKVEFLVSFYNNEISEKSEIFDDQFSVERPDGSNFTLKIRSTKLEDSAMYFCASREGRGPYEQYFGPGTRLTVT.

The CDR3 spells CASSLTGAVRTEAFF. The CDR3 region has the DNA TGTGCCAGCAGCTTGACTGGGGCAGTAAGGACTGAAGCTTTCTTT. The V gene is TRBV5-6, the J gene TRBJ1-1, with a tentative D call TRBD1 (5 bases). V lost 1 base, J lost 5 bases, and 15 bases lay in between. From germline, CDR1 is SGHDT and CDR2 YYEEEE. The CDR3 is 15 amino acids.

J is TRBJ2-7 and V is TRBV6-5, with a tentative D call TRBD2 (5 bases). The V gene lost 0 bases and the J gene lost 2 bases, with 8 bases spanning the gap. Germline V lookup: CDR1 MNHEY, CDR2 SVGAGI. This CDR3 has 14 amino acids. The CDR3 protein is CASSYSRAPYEQYF. CDR3 nucleotides: TGTGCCAGCAGTTACTCGCGGGCTCCCTACGAGCAGTACTTC.

V gene TRBV7-2 combines with J gene TRBJ1-1, with D maybe TRBD1 (5 bases). Germline CDR1 and CDR2: SGHTA and FQGNSA. V was trimmed by 6 bases and J by 4 bases, leaving 18 bases between them. The CDR3 runs 15 residues. The CDR3 DNA follows: TGTGCCAGCAGTCGTAGGACCGGGGGAGGCACTGAAGCTTTCTTT. Amino acid sequence: CASSRRTGGGTEAFF. The full variable domain, completed using reference TRBV7-2 and TRBJ1-1, is GAGVSQSPSNKVTEKGKDVELRCDPISGHTALYWYRQSLGQGLEFLIYFQGNSAPDKSGLPSDRFSAERTGGSVSTLTIQRTQQEDSAVYLCASSRRTGGGTEAFFGQGTRLTVV.

This CDR3 is CASSEPTSGVNTGELFF. CDR3 DNA sequence: TGTGCCAGCAGTGAACCAACTAGCGGGGTGAACACCGGGGAGCTGTTTTTT. The rearrangement links TRBV2 to TRBJ2-2; TRBD2 matches at 10 bases. V was clipped by 2 bases and J by 1 base; unmatched bases: 4. Germline values: CDR1 SNHLY, CDR2 FYNNEI. The CDR3 totals 17 residues.

The J gene is TRBJ2-1, the V gene TRBV5-1, with D perhaps TRBD2 (6 bases). Per germline, CDR1 SGHRS and CDR2 YFSETQ. V dropped 0 bases and J dropped 6 bases, with 13 bases sitting between them. This CDR3 is built from 15 residues. The CDR3 loop is CASSLAPLGGNEQFF. In DNA, the CDR3 is TGCGCCAGCAGCTTGGCGCCGCTCGGGGGCAATGAGCAGTTCTTC.

The chain has TRBV5-8 and TRBJ1-2, with 9 bases matching TRBD1. The CDR3 covers 13 residues. Germline CDR1 reads SGHTS; CDR2 reads YDEGEE. V lost 2 bases to trimming and J lost 8 bases; unmatched junction nucleotides: 4. The CDR3 sequence is CASSFGTGSGYTF. The CDR3 DNA follows: TGTGCCAGCAGCTTTGGGACAGGGAGCGGCTACACCTTC.

The chain joins TRBV19 to TRBJ1-1; D not certain. V was cut by 1 base and J by 1 base, with 7 bases left in between. CDR1 and CDR2 from the germline V gene are LNHDA and SQIVND (reference sequence). The CDR3 covers 14 residues. The CDR3 DNA reads as TGTGCCAGTAGTATAGCGAACAGGAACACTGAAGCTTTCTTT. Translation: CASSIANRNTEAFF.

The chain has TRBV19 and TRBJ2-7; TRBD1 matches 12 bases. V lost 1 base to trimming and J lost 4 bases; unmatched junction nucleotides: 2. The germline V gene encodes CDR1 LNHDA and CDR2 SQIVND (reference sequence). The CDR3 runs to 15 residues. The CDR3 region has the DNA TGTGCCAGTAGTATAGCGGGACAGGGGGCTTACGAGCAGTACTTC. This translates into CASSIAGQGAYEQYF.

The table lists this clone with a few counts. The chain is built from TRBV19 and TRBJ1-2; D is undetermined. Trimming stripped 5 bases from V and 0 bases from J, with 13 bases between. The CDR3 loop spans 15 amino acids. Germline-derived CDR1 and CDR2 are LNHDA and SQIVND (reference sequence). CDR3 in DNA: TGTGCCAGTAGTCTCGACGACGGAGCTAACTATGGCTACACCTTC. Amino acids: CASSLDDGANYGYTF.

The genes are TRBV7-9 and TRBJ1-1, with unresolved D. Trimming left V 2 bases short and J 6 bases short, with 22 bases between. This CDR3 has 17 amino acids. The V gene's germline CDR1 is SEHNR and CDR2 FQNEAQ (reference sequence). The CDR3 loop reads CASSLSEQSTVGAEAFF. CDR3 nucleotides: TGTGCCAGCAGCTTATCGGAACAGTCGACCGTCGGGGCTGAAGCTTTCTTT.

CDR3 bases: TGTGCCAGTAGTATAATGGGACAGGTCAATCAGCCCCAGCATTTT. Its translation: CASSIMGQVNQPQHF. The chain carries TRBV19 and TRBJ1-5; the match to TRBD1 covers 8 bases. CDR1 is LNHDA, CDR2 SQIVND, per germline (reference sequence). The CDR3 has 15 amino acids. Losses at the gene ends were 2 bases for V and 3 bases for J; bases not matched to a gene: 3.

The rearrangement links TRBV5-1 to TRBJ2-7; TRBD2 matches at 8 bases. CDR3 length equals 14 residues. Trimming removed 0 bases from V and 4 bases from J; junction bases left unmatched: 3. The germline V gene has CDR1 SGHRS and CDR2 YFSETQ. The CDR3, as DNA: TGCGCCAGCAGCTTGGCCGGGGGGGAATACGAGCAGTACTTC. Its protein product is CASSLAGGEYEQYF. The full variable domain, completed using reference TRBV5-1 and TRBJ2-7, is KAGVTQTPRYLIKTRGQQVTLSCSPISGHRSVSWYQQTPGQGLQFLFEYFSETQRNKGNFPGRFSGRQFSNSRSEMNVSTLELGDSALYLCASSLAGGEYEQYFGPGTRLTVT.

This clone was detected a few times. The chain carries TRBV14 and TRBJ2-7; D not certain. This CDR3 region has 13 residues. Germline CDR1 reads SGHDN; CDR2 reads FVKESK. Trimming pared 1 base from V and 5 bases from J, leaving 9 bases between. CDR3 nucleotide sequence: TGTGCCAGCAGCCAAGGACATGCCAACGAGCAGTACTTC. It translates to CASSQGHANEQYF.